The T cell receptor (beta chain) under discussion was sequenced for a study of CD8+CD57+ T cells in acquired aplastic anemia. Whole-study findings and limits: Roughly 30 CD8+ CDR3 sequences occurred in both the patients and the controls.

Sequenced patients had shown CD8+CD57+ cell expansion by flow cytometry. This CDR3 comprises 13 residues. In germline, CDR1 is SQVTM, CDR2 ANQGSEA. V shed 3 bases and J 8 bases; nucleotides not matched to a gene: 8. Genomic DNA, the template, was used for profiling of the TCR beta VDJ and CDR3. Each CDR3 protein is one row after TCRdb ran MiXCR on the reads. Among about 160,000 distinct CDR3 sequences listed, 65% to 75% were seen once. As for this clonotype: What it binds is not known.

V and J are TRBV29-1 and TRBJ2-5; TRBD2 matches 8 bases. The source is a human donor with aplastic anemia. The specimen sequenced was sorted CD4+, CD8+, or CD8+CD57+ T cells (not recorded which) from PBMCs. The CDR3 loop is CSVEEAGGFTQYF. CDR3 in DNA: TGCAGCGTTGAGGAGGCGGGAGGCTTTACCCAGTACTTC.